Listed below are T cell receptor beta chains from one sample, sequenced in a study of T-cell reconstitution after alpha-beta-depleted transplantation in children. TCRdb redid the calling of the PCR reads with MiXCR, one entry per CDR3 protein. The repertoire holds about 600,000 distinct CDR3 sequences, with about 10% as singletons. Sequencing used PBMCs from the stem cell graft donor, obtained from the stem cell graft. The receptor source for this set is a human donor who donated a stem cell graft to a child with acute myeloid leukemia. Both conserved end residues are part of each CDR3. The D gene is left open where the match is weak. Size is stated for part of the rows, as once, few or many counts, or as a class when the clone is expanded.

d_gene: .; j_gene: TRBJ2-5; abundance: .; v_gene: TRBV30; CDR3nt: TGTGCCTGGGCTACGGTCTCAAGCTTTGGGGAGACCCAGTACTTC; CDR3aa: CAWATVSSFGETQYF
d_gene: .; j_gene: TRBJ2-1; abundance: many; v_gene: TRBV7-3; CDR3nt: TGTGCCAGCAGCTTAGGATTAGCGGAGGTTAATGAGCAGTTCTTC; CDR3aa: CASSLGLAEVNEQFF
d_gene: TRBD1; j_gene: TRBJ1-2; abundance: few; v_gene: TRBV12-3/TRBV12-4; CDR3nt: TGTGCCAGCAGTATCCAGGGGGCTTACTATGGCTACACCTTC; CDR3aa: CASSIQGAYYGYTF
d_gene: .; j_gene: TRBJ2-1; abundance: many; v_gene: TRBV5-1; CDR3nt: TGCGCCAGCAGCTTGGCCCTTTTGGCATCTTACAATGAGCAGTTCTTC; CDR3aa: CASSLALLASYNEQFF
d_gene: TRBD2; j_gene: TRBJ2-1; abundance: few; v_gene: TRBV7-6; CDR3nt: TGTGCCAGCAGCCCTGACTACGGGGGGGAGCAGTTCTTC; CDR3aa: CASSPDYGGEQFF
d_gene: .; j_gene: TRBJ1-2; abundance: few; v_gene: TRBV7-2; CDR3nt: TGTGCCAGCACTCGGGACCTGAACTATGGCTACACCTTC; CDR3aa: CASTRDLNYGYTF
d_gene: .; j_gene: TRBJ1-4; abundance: many; v_gene: TRBV20-1; CDR3nt: TGCAGTGCTAGTCGCCCTACGGAAAAACTGTTTTTT; CDR3aa: CSASRPTEKLFF
d_gene: TRBD1; j_gene: TRBJ1-1; abundance: many; v_gene: TRBV12-3/TRBV12-4; CDR3nt: TGTGCCAGCAGGGGACAGGGCTGGGACACTGAAGCTTTCTTT; CDR3aa: CASRGQGWDTEAFF
d_gene: .; j_gene: TRBJ2-1; abundance: few; v_gene: TRBV12-3/TRBV12-4; CDR3nt: TGTGCCAGCAGTTTCCGACCAGACCTCGGCTACAATGAGCAGTTCTTC; CDR3aa: CASSFRPDLGYNEQFF
d_gene: TRBD2; j_gene: TRBJ2-7; abundance: many; v_gene: TRBV4-2; CDR3nt: TGTGCCAGCAGCCAAGAATTGAGCGGGAGGCCCTCCTACGAGCAGTACTTC; CDR3aa: CASSQELSGRPSYEQYF
d_gene: TRBD2; j_gene: TRBJ2-1; abundance: few; v_gene: TRBV12-3/TRBV12-4; CDR3nt: TGTGCCAGCACCTTAAGCGGGAGGGCCGGGAATGAGCAGTTCTTC; CDR3aa: CASTLSGRAGNEQFF
d_gene: TRBD2; j_gene: TRBJ2-1; abundance: few; v_gene: TRBV7-2; CDR3nt: TGTGCCAGCAGCTTTCGACTAGCGGGAGGAAGCGATGAGCAGTTCTTC; CDR3aa: CASSFRLAGGSDEQFF
d_gene: .; j_gene: TRBJ2-3; abundance: .; v_gene: TRBV29-1; CDR3nt: TGCAGCGTTGATGTAACTGGTACCACAGATACGCAGTATTTT; CDR3aa: CSVDVTGTTDTQYF
d_gene: TRBD2; j_gene: TRBJ2-1; abundance: .; v_gene: TRBV6-1; CDR3nt: TGTGCCAGCAGTGTTCGACTAGCGGGAGGCAACAGTGAGCAGTTCTTC; CDR3aa: CASSVRLAGGNSEQFF
d_gene: .; j_gene: TRBJ2-1; abundance: .; v_gene: TRBV9; CDR3nt: TGTGCCAGCAGCGTAGGTATTAGCGACAATGAGCAGTTCTTC; CDR3aa: CASSVGISDNEQFF
d_gene: TRBD2; j_gene: TRBJ2-3; abundance: many; v_gene: TRBV20-1; CDR3nt: TGCAGTGCTCTGACTAGCGTCACAGATACGCAGTATTTT; CDR3aa: CSALTSVTDTQYF
d_gene: TRBD1; j_gene: TRBJ1-2; abundance: .; v_gene: TRBV6-5; CDR3nt: TGTGCCAGCAGTTACTCGGGACAGGAGCCCTATGGCTACACCTTC; CDR3aa: CASSYSGQEPYGYTF
d_gene: .; j_gene: TRBJ2-2; abundance: .; v_gene: TRBV20-1; CDR3nt: TGCAGTGCGCGCAGGACTCTCGGGGAGCTGTTTTTT; CDR3aa: CSARRTLGELFF
d_gene: .; j_gene: TRBJ1-6; abundance: few; v_gene: TRBV29-1; CDR3nt: TGCAGCGTTCTACAGGGATTAGGTTCACCCCTCCACTTT; CDR3aa: CSVLQGLGSPLHF
d_gene: .; j_gene: TRBJ2-7; abundance: .; v_gene: TRBV20-1; CDR3nt: TGCAGTGCTAGAAAAGGTTTCTACTACGAGCAGTACTTC; CDR3aa: CSARKGFYYEQYF
d_gene: TRBD2; j_gene: TRBJ2-3; abundance: many; v_gene: TRBV7-2; CDR3nt: TGTGCCAGCAGCCGACAGGCGGGGGGAGGGGTCGCAGATACGCAGTATTTT; CDR3aa: CASSRQAGGGVADTQYF
d_gene: TRBD2; j_gene: TRBJ2-7; abundance: .; v_gene: TRBV7-2; CDR3nt: TGTGCCAGCAGCACCTTAGCGGGAGGCGGTTGGGAGCAGTACTTC; CDR3aa: CASSTLAGGGWEQYF
d_gene: .; j_gene: TRBJ2-7; abundance: many; v_gene: TRBV15; CDR3nt: TGTGCCACCAGCAGAGATAGAACAGGTCGGCAGTACTTC; CDR3aa: CATSRDRTGRQYF
d_gene: TRBD1; j_gene: TRBJ1-2; abundance: many; v_gene: TRBV20-1; CDR3nt: TGCAGTGCCATTACAGGGGCTAACTATGGCTACACCTTC; CDR3aa: CSAITGANYGYTF
d_gene: TRBD2; j_gene: TRBJ2-1; abundance: few; v_gene: TRBV9; CDR3nt: TGTGCCAGCAGCGTAGTGGATAGCGGGAGAGATGAGCAGTTCTTC; CDR3aa: CASSVVDSGRDEQFF
d_gene: TRBD2; j_gene: TRBJ2-1; abundance: .; v_gene: TRBV11-1; CDR3nt: TGTGCCAGCAATTTACTAGCGGGAGGGGACAATGAGCAGTTCTTC; CDR3aa: CASNLLAGGDNEQFF
d_gene: .; j_gene: TRBJ1-5; abundance: .; v_gene: TRBV6-2/TRBV6-3; CDR3nt: TGTGCCAGCAGTTCCACGGGTCGCAATCAGCCCCAGCATTTT; CDR3aa: CASSSTGRNQPQHF
d_gene: .; j_gene: TRBJ1-5; abundance: .; v_gene: TRBV20-1; CDR3nt: TGCAGTGCTGCCTGGGGGGCCGGCCAGCCCCAGCATTTT; CDR3aa: CSAAWGAGQPQHF
d_gene: .; j_gene: TRBJ1-2; abundance: many; v_gene: TRBV5-1; CDR3nt: TGCGCCAGCACCTCTACAGTGGACTATGGCTACACCTTC; CDR3aa: CASTSTVDYGYTF
d_gene: .; j_gene: TRBJ2-1; abundance: .; v_gene: TRBV4-2; CDR3nt: TGTGCCATGGGCCCCGGGCTCGTCTACAAGGAGCAGTTCTTC; CDR3aa: CAMGPGLVYKEQFF
d_gene: TRBD2; j_gene: TRBJ2-7; abundance: .; v_gene: TRBV27; CDR3nt: TGTGCCAGCAGTTTGCTAGCGGGTGGGGCTGGGGAGCAGTACTTC; CDR3aa: CASSLLAGGAGEQYF